The sequence of this T cell receptor beta chain was determined in a study of neurological immune-mediated disorders. Study results and limitations: None of the CDR3 amino acid sequences of expanded clones were shared across subjects, and this suggested private repertoires in all groups.

This clonotype has at least ten counts. Its antigen is as yet unknown. A blood bank in Maryland, USA, provided the volunteers who served as healthy controls. Germline CDR1 reads LGHNT; CDR2 reads FRNRAP. Trimming left V 1 base short and J 6 bases short, with 12 bases between. CDR3 length: 14 amino acids. 5'RACE with 10-nucleotide random UMIs generated the cDNA. Using its own MiXCR run on the 5' RACE reads, TCRdb lists one record per CDR3 protein. Of about 38,000 distinct CDR3 sequences in the sample, nearly 5% were seen once. The V call is TRBV12-5, the J call TRBJ1-1; perhaps TRBD1 as D (6 bases). The sample comprised CD4+ T cells from blood. The receptor was derived from a man aged 18 to 29 in good health. In DNA, the CDR3 is TGTGCTAGTGGTTTGGGCGTCAGGGGCGCTGAAGCTTTCTTT. It codes for CASGLGVRGAEAFF.